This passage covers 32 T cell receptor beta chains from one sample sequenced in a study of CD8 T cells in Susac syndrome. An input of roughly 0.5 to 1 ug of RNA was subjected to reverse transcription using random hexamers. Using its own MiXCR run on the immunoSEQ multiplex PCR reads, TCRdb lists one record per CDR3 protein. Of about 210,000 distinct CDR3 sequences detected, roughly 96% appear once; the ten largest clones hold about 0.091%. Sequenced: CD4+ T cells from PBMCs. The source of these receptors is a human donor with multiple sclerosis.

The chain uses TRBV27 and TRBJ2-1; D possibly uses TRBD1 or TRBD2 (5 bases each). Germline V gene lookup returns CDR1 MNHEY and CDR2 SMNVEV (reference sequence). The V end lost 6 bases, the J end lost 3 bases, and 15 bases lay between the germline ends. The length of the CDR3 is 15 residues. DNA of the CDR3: TGTGCCAGCAGGGCGAGTGGGGGACGCTACAATGAGCAGTTCTTC. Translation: CASRASGGRYNEQFF.

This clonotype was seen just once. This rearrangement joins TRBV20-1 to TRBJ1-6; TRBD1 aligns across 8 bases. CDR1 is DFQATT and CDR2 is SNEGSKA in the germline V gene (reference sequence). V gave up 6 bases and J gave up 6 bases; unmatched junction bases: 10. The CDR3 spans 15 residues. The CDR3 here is CSATDRALPNSPLHF. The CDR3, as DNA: TGCAGTGCAACGGACAGGGCGCTACCTAATTCACCCCTCCACTTT.

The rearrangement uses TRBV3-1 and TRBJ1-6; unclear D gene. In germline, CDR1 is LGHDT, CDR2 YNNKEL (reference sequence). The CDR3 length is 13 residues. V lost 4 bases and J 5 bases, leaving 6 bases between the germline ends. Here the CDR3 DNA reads TGTGCCAGCAGCCGGTTGGATAATTCACCCCTCCACTTT. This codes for CASSRLDNSPLHF.

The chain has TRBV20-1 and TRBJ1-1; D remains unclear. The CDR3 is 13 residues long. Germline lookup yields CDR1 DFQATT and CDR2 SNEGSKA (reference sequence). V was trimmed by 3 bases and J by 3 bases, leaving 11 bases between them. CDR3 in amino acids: CSARWQLDTEAFF. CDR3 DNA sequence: TGCAGTGCTAGGTGGCAGCTGGACACTGAAGCTTTCTTT.

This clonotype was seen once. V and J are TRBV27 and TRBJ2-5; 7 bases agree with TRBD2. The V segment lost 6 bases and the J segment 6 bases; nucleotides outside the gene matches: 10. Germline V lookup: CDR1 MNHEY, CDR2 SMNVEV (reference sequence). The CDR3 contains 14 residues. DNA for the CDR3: TGTGCCAGCAGACCGTGGGGGGGGAGGAAGACCCAGTACTTC. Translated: CASRPWGGRKTQYF.

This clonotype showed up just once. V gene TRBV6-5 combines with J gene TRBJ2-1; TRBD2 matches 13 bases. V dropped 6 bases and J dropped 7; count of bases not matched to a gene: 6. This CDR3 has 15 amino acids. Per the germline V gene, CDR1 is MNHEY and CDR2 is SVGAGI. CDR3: CASSRGLAGVNEQFF. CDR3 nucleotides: TGTGCCAGCAGCCGCGGACTAGCGGGAGTTAATGAGCAGTTCTTC.

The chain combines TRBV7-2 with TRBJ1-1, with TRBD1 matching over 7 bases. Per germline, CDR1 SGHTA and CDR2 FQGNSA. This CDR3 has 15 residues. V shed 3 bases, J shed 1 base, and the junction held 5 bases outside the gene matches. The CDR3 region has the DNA TGTGCCAGCAGCTTGGGACAGCTCCCGAACACTGAAGCTTTCTTT. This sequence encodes CASSLGQLPNTEAFF.

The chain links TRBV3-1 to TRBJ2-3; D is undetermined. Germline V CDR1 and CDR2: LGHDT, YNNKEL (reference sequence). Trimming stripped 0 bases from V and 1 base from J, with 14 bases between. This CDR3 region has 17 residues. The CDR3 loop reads CASSQDMFRIGTDTQYF. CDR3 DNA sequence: TGTGCCAGCAGCCAAGATATGTTCCGGATCGGCACAGATACGCAGTATTTT.

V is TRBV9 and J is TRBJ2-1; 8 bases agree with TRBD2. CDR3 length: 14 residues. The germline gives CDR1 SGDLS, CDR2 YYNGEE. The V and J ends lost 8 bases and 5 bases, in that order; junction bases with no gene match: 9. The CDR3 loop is CARPRLAINNEQFF. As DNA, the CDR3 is TGTGCCAGGCCTCGACTAGCGATCAACAATGAGCAGTTCTTC.

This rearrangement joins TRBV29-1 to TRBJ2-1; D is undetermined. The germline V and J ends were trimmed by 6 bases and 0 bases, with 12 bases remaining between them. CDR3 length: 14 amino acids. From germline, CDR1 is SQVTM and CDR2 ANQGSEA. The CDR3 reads CSVYALSSYNEQFF. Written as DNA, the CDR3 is TGCAGCGTGTACGCTCTGAGCTCCTACAATGAGCAGTTCTTC.

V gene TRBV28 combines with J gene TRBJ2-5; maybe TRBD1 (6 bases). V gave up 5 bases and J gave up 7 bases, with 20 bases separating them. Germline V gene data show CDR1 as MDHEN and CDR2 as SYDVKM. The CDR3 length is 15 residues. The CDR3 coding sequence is TGTGCCAGCAGTGTACTCGACAGGACAGAGGGGACCCAGTACTTC. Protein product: CASSVLDRTEGTQYF. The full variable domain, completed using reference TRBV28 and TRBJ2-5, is DVKVTQSSRYLVKRTGEKVFLECVQDMDHENMFWYRQDPGLGLRLIYFSYDVKMKEKGDIPEGYSVSREKKERFSLILESASTNQTSMYLCASSVLDRTEGTQYFGPGTRLLVL.

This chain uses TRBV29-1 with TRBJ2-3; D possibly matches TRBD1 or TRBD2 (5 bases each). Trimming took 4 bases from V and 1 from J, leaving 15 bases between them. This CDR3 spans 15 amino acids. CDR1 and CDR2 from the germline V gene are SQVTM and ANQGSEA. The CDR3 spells CSVGLGRDGTDTQYF. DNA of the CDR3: TGCAGCGTTGGGTTAGGACGGGACGGCACAGATACGCAGTATTTT.

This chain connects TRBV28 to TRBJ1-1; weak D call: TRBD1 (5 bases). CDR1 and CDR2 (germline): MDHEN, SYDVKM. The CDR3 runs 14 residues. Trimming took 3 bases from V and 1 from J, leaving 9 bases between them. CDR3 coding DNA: TGTGCCAGCAGTTTGTGGGGCGCGAACACTGAAGCTTTCTTT. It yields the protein CASSLWGANTEAFF.

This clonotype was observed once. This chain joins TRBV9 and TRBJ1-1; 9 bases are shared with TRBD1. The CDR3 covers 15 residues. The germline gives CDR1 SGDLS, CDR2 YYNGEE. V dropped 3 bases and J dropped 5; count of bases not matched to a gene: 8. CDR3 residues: CASSGGQGRWTEAFF. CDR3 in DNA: TGTGCCAGCAGCGGGGGACAGGGAAGATGGACTGAAGCTTTCTTT.

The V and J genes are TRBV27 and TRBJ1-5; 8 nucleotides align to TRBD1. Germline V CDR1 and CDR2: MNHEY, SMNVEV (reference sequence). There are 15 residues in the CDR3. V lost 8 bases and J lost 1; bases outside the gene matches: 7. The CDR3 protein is CASAPDRVSNQPQHF. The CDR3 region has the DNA TGTGCCAGCGCCCCGGACAGGGTCAGCAATCAGCCCCAGCATTTT.

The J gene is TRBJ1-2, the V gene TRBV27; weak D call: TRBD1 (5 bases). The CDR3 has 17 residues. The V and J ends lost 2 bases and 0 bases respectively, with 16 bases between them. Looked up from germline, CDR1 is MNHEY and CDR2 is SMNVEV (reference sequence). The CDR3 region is CASSLKAGGYANYGYTF. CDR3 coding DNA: TGTGCCAGCAGTTTAAAGGCCGGGGGGTATGCTAACTATGGCTACACCTTC.

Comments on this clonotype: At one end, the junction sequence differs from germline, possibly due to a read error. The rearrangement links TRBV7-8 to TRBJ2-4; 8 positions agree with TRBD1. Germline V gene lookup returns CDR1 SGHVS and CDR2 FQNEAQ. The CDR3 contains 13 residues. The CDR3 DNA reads TGTGCCAGCAGCTTAGCTATTCAGGGGGCGGTGGACTTC. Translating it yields CASSLAIQGAVDF.

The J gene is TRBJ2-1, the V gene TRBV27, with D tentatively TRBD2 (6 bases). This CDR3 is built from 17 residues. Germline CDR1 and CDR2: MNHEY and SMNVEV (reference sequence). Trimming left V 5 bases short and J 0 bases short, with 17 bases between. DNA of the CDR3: TGTGCCAGCAGTCCGGGGGTGGGTCGGGCCTCCTACAATGAGCAGTTCTTC. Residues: CASSPGVGRASYNEQFF.

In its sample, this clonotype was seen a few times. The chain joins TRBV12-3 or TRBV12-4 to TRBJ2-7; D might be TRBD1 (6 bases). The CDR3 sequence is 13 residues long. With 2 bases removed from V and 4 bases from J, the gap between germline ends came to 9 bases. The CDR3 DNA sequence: TGTGCCAGCAGTTTATCCAGGGGTTACGAGCAGTACTTC. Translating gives CASSLSRGYEQYF.

The CDR3 bases are TGTGCCAGCTCACCGAACGAACTCAGGGGAACGGATGGCTACACCTTC. This codes for CASSPNELRGTDGYTF. V gene TRBV18 combines with J gene TRBJ1-2; TRBD1 might be the D (6 bases). CDR1 is KGHSH and CDR2 is LQKENI in the germline V gene. The CDR3 has 16 amino acids. V was cut by 3 bases and J by 6 bases, with 20 bases left in between.

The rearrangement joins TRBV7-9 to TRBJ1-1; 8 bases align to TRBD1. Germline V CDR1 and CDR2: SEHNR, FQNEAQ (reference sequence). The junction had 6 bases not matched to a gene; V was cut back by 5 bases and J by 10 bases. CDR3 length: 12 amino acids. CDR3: CASSPSDRGAFF. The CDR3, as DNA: TGTGCCAGCAGCCCCAGCGACAGGGGAGCTTTCTTT.

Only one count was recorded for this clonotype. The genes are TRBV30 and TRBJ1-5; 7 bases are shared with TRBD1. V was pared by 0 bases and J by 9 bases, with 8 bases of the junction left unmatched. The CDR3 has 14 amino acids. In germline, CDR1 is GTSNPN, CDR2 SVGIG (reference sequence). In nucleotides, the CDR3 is TGTGCCTGGAGTGTAGGGACAGCCTCATGGCCCCAGCATTTT. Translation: CAWSVGTASWPQHF.

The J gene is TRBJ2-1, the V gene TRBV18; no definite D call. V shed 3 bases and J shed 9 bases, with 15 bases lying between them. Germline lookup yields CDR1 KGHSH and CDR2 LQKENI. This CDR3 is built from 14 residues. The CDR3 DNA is TGTGCCAGCTCACCCCTACGCAACCTCGGTGAGCAGTTCTTC. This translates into CASSPLRNLGEQFF.

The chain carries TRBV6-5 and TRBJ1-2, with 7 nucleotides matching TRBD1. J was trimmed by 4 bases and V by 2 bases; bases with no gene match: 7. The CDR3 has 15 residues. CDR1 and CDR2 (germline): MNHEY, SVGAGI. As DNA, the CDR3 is TGTGCCAGCAGTTACCGAAGAGGGGGCGGCTATGGCTACACCTTC. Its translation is CASSYRRGGGYGYTF.

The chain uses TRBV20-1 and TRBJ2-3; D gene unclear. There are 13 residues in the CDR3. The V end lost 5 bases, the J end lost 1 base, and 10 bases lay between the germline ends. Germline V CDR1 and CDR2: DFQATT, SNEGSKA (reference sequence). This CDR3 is CSAPGPRTDTQYF. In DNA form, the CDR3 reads TGCAGTGCTCCTGGACCTCGCACAGATACGCAGTATTTT.

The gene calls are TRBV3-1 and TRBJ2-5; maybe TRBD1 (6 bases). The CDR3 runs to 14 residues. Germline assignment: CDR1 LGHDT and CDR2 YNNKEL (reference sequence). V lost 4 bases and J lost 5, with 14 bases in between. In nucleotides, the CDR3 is TGTGCCAGCAGCCCCACAGGGACATGGGAGACCCAGTACTTC. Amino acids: CASSPTGTWETQYF.

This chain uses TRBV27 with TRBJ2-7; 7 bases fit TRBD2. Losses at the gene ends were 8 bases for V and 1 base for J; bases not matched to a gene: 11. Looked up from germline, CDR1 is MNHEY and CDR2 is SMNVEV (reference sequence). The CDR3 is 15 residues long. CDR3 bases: TGTGCCAGCCGCTCCGGGGGGTTAGGATCCTACGAGCAGTACTTC. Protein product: CASRSGGLGSYEQYF.

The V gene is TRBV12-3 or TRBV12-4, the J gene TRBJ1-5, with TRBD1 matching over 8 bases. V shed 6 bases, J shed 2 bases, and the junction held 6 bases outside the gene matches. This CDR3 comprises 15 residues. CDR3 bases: TGTGCCAGCAGAACCGGGACAGGACGCAATCAGCCCCAGCATTTT. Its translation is CASRTGTGRNQPQHF.

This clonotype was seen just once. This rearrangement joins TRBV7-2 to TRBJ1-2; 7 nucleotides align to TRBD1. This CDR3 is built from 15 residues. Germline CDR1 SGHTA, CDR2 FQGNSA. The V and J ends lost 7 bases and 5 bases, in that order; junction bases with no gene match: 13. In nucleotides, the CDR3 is TGTGCCAGCACAACGGCCCCAGGGGGGCGGTATGGCTACACCTTC. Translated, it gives CASTTAPGGRYGYTF.

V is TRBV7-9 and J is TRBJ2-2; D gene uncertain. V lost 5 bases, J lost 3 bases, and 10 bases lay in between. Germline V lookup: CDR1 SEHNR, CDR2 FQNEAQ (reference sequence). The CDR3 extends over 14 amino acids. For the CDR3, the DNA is TGTGCCAGCAGCCTGAATCAATACACCGGGGAGCTGTTTTTT. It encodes CASSLNQYTGELFF.

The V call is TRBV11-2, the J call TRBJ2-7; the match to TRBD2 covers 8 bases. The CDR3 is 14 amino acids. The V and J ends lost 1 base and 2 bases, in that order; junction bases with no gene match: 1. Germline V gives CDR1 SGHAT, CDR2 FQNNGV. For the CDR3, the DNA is TGTGCCAGCAGCTTAGTTAGCGGGGCCTACGAGCAGTACTTC. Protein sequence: CASSLVSGAYEQYF.

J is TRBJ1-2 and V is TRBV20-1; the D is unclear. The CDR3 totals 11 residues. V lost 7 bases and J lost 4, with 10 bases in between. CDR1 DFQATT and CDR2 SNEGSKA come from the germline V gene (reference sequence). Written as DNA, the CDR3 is TGCAGTGTGGAGATTAGCTATGGCTACACCTTC. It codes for CSVEISYGYTF.